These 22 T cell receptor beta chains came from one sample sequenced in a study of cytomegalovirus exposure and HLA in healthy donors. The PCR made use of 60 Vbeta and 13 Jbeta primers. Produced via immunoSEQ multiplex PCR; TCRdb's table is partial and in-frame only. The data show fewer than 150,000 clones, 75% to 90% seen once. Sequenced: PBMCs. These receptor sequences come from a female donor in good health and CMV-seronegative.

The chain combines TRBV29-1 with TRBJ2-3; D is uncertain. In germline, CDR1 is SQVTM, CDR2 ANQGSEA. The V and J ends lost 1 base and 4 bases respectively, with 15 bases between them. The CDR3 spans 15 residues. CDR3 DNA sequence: TGCAGCGTTGAAGTCCCCCCTAGTTTGGCAGATACGCAGTATTTT. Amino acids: CSVEVPPSLADTQYF.

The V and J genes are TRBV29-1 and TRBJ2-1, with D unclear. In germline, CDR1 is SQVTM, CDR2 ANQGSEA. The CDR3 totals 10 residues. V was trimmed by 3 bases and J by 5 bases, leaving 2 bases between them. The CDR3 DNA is TGCAGCGTTGACGACAATGAGCAGTTCTTC. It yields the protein CSVDDNEQFF.

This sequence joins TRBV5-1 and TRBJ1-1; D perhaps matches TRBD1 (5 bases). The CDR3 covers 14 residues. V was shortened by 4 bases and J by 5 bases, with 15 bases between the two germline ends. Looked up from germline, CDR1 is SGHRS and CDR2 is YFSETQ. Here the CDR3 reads CASSLGGAVTEAFF. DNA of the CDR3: TGCGCCAGCAGCCTGGGTGGGGCAGTAACTGAAGCTTTCTTT.

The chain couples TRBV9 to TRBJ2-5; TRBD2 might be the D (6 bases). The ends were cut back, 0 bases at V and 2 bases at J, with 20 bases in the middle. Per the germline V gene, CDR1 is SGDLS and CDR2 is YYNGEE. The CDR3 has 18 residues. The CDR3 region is CASSVAPVLKGRQETQYF. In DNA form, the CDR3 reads TGTGCCAGCAGCGTAGCACCGGTCCTAAAAGGGAGGCAAGAGACCCAGTACTTC.

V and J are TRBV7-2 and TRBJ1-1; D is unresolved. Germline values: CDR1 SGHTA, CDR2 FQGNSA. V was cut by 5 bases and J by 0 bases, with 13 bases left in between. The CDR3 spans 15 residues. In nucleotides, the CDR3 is TGTGCCAGCAGCCATCCCAGTCATCTGAACACTGAAGCTTTCTTT. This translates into CASSHPSHLNTEAFF.

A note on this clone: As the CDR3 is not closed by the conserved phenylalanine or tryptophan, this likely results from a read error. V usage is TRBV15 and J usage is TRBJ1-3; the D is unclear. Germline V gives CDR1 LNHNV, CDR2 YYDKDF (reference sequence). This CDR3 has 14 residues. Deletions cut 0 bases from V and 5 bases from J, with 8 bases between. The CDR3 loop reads CATSRDYGRNTIYV. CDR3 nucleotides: TGTGCCACCAGCAGAGATTATGGGCGAAACACCATATATGTT.

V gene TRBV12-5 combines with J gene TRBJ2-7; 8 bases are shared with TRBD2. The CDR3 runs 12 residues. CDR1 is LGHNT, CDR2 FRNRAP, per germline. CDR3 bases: TGTATGCCACGGACTAGCCCTTACGAGCAGTACTTC. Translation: CMPRTSPYEQYF.

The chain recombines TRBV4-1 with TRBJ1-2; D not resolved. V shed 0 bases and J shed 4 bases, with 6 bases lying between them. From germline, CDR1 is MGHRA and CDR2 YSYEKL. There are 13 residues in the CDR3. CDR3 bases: TGCGCCAGCAGCCAAGAGGCACCCTATGGCTACACCTTC. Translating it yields CASSQEAPYGYTF.

The CDR3 DNA reads TGTGCCTGCCTTTCGGGACAGGGCGTCGTCGAGCAGTACTTC. This translates into CACLSGQGVVEQYF. This chain links TRBV28 with TRBJ2-7, with TRBD1 matching 9 bases. The CDR3 has 14 amino acids. Unmatched junction bases numbered 14, after V lost 11 bases and J lost 6 bases. The germline CDR1 and CDR2 sequences are MDHEN and SYDVKM. The variable domain in full, completed from reference TRBV28 and TRBJ2-7, reads DVKVTQSSRYLVKRTGEKVFLECVQDMDHENMFWYRQDPGLGLRLIYFSYDVKMKEKGDIPEGYSVSREKKERFSLILESASTNQTSMYLCACLSGQGVVEQYFGPGTRLTVT.

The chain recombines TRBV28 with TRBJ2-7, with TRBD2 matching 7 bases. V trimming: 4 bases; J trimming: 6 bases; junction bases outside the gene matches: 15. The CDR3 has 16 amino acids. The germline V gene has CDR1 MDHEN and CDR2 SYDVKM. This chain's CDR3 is CASSSTLTGLVGEQYF. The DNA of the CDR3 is TGTGCCAGCAGTTCCACGCTGACCGGACTAGTTGGCGAGCAGTACTTC.

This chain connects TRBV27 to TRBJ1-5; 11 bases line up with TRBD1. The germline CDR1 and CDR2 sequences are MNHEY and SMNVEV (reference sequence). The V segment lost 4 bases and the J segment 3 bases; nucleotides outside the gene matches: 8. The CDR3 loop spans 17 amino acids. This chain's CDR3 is CASSSGQGALLNQPQHF. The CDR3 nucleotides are TGTGCCAGCAGTTCAGGACAGGGGGCCCTTCTCAATCAGCCCCAGCATTTT.

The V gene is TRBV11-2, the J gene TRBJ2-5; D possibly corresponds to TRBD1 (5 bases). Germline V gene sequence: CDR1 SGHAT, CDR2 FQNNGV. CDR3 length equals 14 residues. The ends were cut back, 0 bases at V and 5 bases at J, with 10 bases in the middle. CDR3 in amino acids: CASSLDGARETQYF. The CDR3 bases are TGTGCCAGCAGCTTAGATGGGGCTCGGGAGACCCAGTACTTC.

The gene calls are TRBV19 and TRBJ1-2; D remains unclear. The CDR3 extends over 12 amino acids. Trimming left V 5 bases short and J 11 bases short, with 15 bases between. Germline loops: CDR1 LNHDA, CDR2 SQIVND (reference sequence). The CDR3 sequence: CASSEGLQGYTF. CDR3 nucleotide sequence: TGTGCCAGTAGTGAGGGTTTACAAGGGTACACCTTC.

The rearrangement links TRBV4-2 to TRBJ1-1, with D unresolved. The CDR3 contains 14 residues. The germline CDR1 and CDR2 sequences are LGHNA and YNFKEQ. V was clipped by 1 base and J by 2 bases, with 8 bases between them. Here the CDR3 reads CASSQGGLNTEAFF. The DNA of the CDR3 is TGTGCCAGCAGCCAAGGAGGTCTAAACACTGAAGCTTTCTTT.

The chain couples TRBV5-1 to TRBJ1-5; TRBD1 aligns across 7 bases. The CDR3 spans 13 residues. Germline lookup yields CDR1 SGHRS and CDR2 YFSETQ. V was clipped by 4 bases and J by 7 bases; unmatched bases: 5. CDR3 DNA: TGCGCCAGCAGCCCCGAGGGGGCACAGCCCCAGCATTTT. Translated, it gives CASSPEGAQPQHF.

The CDR3 DNA reads as TGTGCCAGCAGCATGACTAGCGGAGCCAATGAGCAGTTCTTC. It specifies CASSMTSGANEQFF. The rearrangement joins TRBV6-5 to TRBJ2-1, with TRBD2 matching 9 bases. CDR1 and CDR2 from the germline V gene are MNHEY and SVGAGI. Losses at the gene ends were 6 bases for V and 6 bases for J; bases not matched to a gene: 6. CDR3 length equals 14 residues.

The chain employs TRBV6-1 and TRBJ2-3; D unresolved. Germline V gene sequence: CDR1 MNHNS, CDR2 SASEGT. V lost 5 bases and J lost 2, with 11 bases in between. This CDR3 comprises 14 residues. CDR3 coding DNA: TGTGCCAGCAGTCAGGCAGGCACCACAGATACGCAGTATTTT. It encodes CASSQAGTTDTQYF.

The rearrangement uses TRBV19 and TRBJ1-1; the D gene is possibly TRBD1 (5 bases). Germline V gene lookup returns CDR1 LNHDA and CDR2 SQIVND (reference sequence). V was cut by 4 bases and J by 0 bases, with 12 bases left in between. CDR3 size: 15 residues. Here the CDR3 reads CASSTGHGMNTEAFF. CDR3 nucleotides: TGTGCCAGTAGTACCGGACACGGTATGAACACTGAAGCTTTCTTT.

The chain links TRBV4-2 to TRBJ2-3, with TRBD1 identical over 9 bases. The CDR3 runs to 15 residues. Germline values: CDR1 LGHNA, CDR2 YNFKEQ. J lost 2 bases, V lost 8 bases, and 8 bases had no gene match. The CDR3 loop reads CASGGQGRITDTQYF. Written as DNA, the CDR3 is TGTGCCAGCGGAGGACAGGGGAGAATCACAGATACGCAGTATTTT.

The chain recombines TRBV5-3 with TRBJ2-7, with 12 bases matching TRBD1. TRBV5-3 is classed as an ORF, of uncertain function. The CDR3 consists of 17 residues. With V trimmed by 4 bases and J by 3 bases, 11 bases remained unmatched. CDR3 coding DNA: TGTGCCAGAAGCCCCACAATCCGGGACAGGGGGCTCTACGAGCAGTACTTC. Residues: CARSPTIRDRGLYEQYF.

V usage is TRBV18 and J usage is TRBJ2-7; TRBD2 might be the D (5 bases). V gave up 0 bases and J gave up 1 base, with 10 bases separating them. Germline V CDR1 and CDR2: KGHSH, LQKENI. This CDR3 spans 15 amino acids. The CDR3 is CASSPPGLTSYEQYF. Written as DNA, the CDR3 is TGTGCCAGCTCACCACCCGGACTGACATCCTACGAGCAGTACTTC.

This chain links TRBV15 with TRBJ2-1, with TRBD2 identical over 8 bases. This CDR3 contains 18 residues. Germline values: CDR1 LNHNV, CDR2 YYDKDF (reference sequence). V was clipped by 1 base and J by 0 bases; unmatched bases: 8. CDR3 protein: CATSRVSGTLSSYNEQFF. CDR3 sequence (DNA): TGTGCCACCAGCAGAGTTAGCGGGACCCTAAGCTCCTACAATGAGCAGTTCTTC.